Below, one TCR beta chain is given with its context. This clone's antigen is unknown. No qualities accompany the bases; no much larger clone lies one base away. This sample was taken from a study of blood T cells in healthy people across ages (dated by TCRdb to the mid-2010s). Regarding the study in general: In model experiments, template switching captured about one uniquely barcoded TCR beta cDNA molecule for every two T cells. To avoid experimental bias, donors of different ages were distributed randomly across sequencing lanes. The study analyzed two additional independent replicas of 1 million unique cDNA reads from the same blood draw for two donors, one aged 18 to 30 and one aged 80 or older. Donors were grouped into four age groups: young (average 16 years), middle-aged (roughly 38), aged (approximately 58) and long-lived (roughly 80). Age-related changes in TCR beta repertoire diversity were measured in the study by deep sequencing normalized with unique cDNA molecular identifiers.

Its CDR3 holds 15 amino acids, cysteine through phenylalanine. The only DNA kept is the CDR3, 45 bases in frame from the first base. The germline ends are 12 bases apart after V is trimmed by 0 bases and J by 7 bases. Per the germline V gene, LGHNA is the CDR1 and YSLEER is the CDR2. Receptors were amplified or captured by 5' RACE. The run used an Illumina HiSeq 2500. The second PCR ran for roughly 7 to 11 cycles and used a J-beta primer mix along with a sample-barcoded 5' primer. A unique molecular identifier was introduced onto each TCR beta cDNA molecule by a template-switch 5' adaptor carrying 12 random nucleotides. Each sample yielded at least 2.5 million CDR3-containing paired-end reads. The Mint cDNA synthesis kit, primed by a TRBC-specific oligonucleotide, was used to synthesize first-strand cDNA from all RNA. Following uracil-DNA glycosylase treatment, all cDNA underwent a first 18-cycle PCR with the universal primers M1SS and BC2_uni_R. The study's processing was this. Each sample was normalized by randomly selecting 1 million high-quality reads, each carrying a distinct molecular identifier. Reads sharing molecular identifiers were discarded rather than binned into consensus sequences. MiTCR, with a Q25 quality threshold and the strictest error-elimination algorithm, was used for CDR3 identification, clonotype clustering and error correction. Lower-bound total TCR beta diversity was estimated with a nonparametric unseen species model using Euler transformation. The public reads were reanalyzed by TCRdb: fastp trimming at Q25, MiXCR alignment, in-frame beta chains only. Rows with one shared CDR3 protein collapse into an entry with the most common genes and DNA. What appears here as the V and J calls and clone size reflects TCRdb's work, not the paper's. The sample data list approximately 800,000 distinct CDR3 sequences, and 35% to 40% of these were observed just once. The ten largest account for 13% of the sample.

Donors were around 37 systemically healthy Caucasian individuals from Russia aged about 6 to 100 years. Each donor gave about 9.8 milliliters of peripheral blood, drawn into EDTA-treated Vacutainer tubes. Ficoll-Paque density-gradient centrifugation was used to isolate PBMCs, with at least 6 million obtained per sample. Trizol reagent was used to extract total RNA from PBMCs, with at least 6 micrograms per sample. The percentages of naive CD45RAhigh/CD27high T cells were determined by flow cytometry on a PBMC aliquot from every donor. Summary of the overall study and its limitations: Because profiling used bulk unsorted PBMCs, naive and antigen-experienced compartments could not be compared conclusively. Because the CMV infection status of the donors was unknown, age-related changes in expanded clonotypes may potentially have been confounded. As age increased, observed TCR beta diversity per million T cells dropped in a roughly linear way, and a significant reduction was already evident by age 40. Compared with the aged group, more naive CD4+ T cells, fewer expanded clones and increased TCR diversity were shown by the long-lived group, suggesting age selection. Total diversity estimates from one million sequenced T cells were considered lower bounds and underestimates. A strong correlation was found between observed TCR beta diversity and the percentage of naive T cells measured by flow cytometry.

The receptor was isolated from a man aged 18 to 29 in good health. Sample: blood. The rearrangement joined TRBV4-3 to TRBJ1-4; the D gene is unclear. The CDR3 has the sequence CASSQDWGSGEKLFF. In nucleotides, the sequence is TGCGCCAGCAGCCAAGATTGGGGTAGTGGTGAAAAACTGTTTTTT.